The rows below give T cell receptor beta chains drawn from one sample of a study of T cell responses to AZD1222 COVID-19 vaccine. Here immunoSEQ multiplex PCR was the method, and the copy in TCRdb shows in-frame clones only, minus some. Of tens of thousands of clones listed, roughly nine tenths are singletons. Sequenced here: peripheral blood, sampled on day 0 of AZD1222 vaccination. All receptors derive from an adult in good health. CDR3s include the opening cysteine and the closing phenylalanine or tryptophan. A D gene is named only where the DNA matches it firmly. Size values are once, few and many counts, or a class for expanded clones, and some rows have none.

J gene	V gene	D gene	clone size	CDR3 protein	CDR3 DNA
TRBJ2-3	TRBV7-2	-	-	CASATSITDTQYF	TGTGCCAGCGCCACTAGCATCACAGATACGCAGTATTTT
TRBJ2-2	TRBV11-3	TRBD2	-	CASRPGTTNTGELFF	TGTGCCAGCAGGCCAGGGACTACGAACACCGGGGAGCTGTTTTTT
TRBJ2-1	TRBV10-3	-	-	CAIQGSGFGEQFF	TGTGCCATACAGGGTAGCGGATTTGGTGAGCAGTTCTTC
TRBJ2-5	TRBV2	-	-	CASSFRWETQYF	TGTGCCAGCAGTTTTAGATGGGAGACCCAGTACTTC
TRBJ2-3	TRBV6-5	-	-	CASSYSRGHTQYF	TGTGCCAGCAGTTACTCTAGGGGACATACGCAGTATTTT
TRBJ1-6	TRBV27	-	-	CASSSFGPQVSPLHF	TGTGCCAGCAGTTCATTCGGACCGCAGGTGTCACCCCTCCACTTT
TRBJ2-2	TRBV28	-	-	CASSLTSGELFF	TGTGCCAGCAGCTTAACCTCCGGGGAGCTGTTTTTT
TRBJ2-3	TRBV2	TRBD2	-	CASSRTSGGSSTDTQYF	TGTGCCAGCAGCCGGACTAGCGGGGGCTCTAGCACAGATACGCAGTATTTT
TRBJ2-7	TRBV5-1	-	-	CASSAGLVREQYF	TGCGCCAGCAGCGCCGGTCTTGTGCGCGAGCAGTACTTC
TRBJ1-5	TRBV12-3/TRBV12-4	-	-	CASSLARSEPQHF	TGTGCCAGCAGTTTAGCCCGTTCGGAGCCCCAGCATTTT
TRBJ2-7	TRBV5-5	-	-	CASSLGRGFSYEQYF	TGTGCCAGCAGCTTGGGCAGGGGTTTCTCCTACGAGCAGTACTTC
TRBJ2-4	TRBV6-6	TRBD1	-	CASSTARDRGGGLYF	TGTGCCAGCAGCACGGCACGGGACAGGGGAGGTGGATTGTACTTC
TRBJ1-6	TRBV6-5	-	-	CASDRGAALNSPLHF	TGTGCCAGCGACAGAGGGGCGGCGCTCAATTCACCCCTCCACTTT
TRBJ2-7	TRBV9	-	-	CASSPRATYEQYF	TGTGCCAGCAGCCCCCGCGCTACCTACGAGCAGTACTTC
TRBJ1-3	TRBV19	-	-	CASSGLWGSGNTIYF	TGTGCCAGTAGCGGGCTTTGGGGCTCTGGAAACACCATATATTTT
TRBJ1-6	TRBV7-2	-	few	CASSSDRNSPLHF	TGTGCCAGCAGCTCCGACAGGAATTCACCCCTCCACTTT
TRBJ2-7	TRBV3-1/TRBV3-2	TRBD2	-	CASRRLAGGSYEQYF	TGTGCCAGCAGGAGATTGGCGGGGGGCTCCTACGAGCAGTACTTC
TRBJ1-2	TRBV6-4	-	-	CASSDSSGVGYTF	TGTGCCAGCAGTGACTCATCAGGGGTGGGCTACACCTTC
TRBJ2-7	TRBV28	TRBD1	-	CASSLTPGQGAEQYF	TGTGCCAGCAGTCTAACTCCGGGACAGGGGGCCGAGCAGTACTTC
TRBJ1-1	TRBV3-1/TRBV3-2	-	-	CASSQDHLRQDTEAFF	TGTGCCAGCAGCCAAGATCACCTTCGACAGGACACTGAAGCTTTCTTT
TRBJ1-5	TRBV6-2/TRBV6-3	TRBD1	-	CASSYPSGTGGSGGAQHF	TGTGCCAGCAGTTACCCGAGCGGGACAGGGGGCTCCGGGGGGGCCCAGCATTTT
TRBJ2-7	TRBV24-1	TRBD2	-	CATSGTSRGVYEQYF	TGTGCCACCAGTGGGACTAGCCGGGGGGTCTACGAGCAGTACTTC
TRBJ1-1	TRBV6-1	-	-	CASSEAVPGNTEAFF	TGTGCCAGCAGTGAAGCGGTCCCAGGCAACACTGAAGCTTTCTTT
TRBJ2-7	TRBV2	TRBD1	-	CASSDGRGRYEQYF	TGTGCCAGCAGTGATGGCAGGGGGCGATACGAGCAGTACTTC
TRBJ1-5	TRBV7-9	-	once	CASSQDSNQPQHF	TGTGCCAGCAGCCAGGATAGCAATCAGCCCCAGCATTTT
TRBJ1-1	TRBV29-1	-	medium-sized	CSVEYVGVNTEAFF	TGCAGCGTTGAATATGTTGGAGTGAACACTGAAGCTTTCTTT
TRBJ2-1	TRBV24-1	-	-	CATSSPWAVNEQFF	TGTGCCACCAGTTCCCCTTGGGCAGTCAATGAGCAGTTCTTC
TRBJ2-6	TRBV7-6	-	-	CASSNRISGANVLTF	TGTGCCAGCAGCAATAGGATCTCTGGGGCCAACGTCCTGACTTTC
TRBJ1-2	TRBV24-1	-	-	CATLSGYTF	TGTGCCACCCTTTCCGGCTACACCTTC
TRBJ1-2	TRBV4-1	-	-	CASSIQPGIYGYTF	TGCGCCAGCAGCATCCAACCCGGAATTTATGGCTACACCTTC
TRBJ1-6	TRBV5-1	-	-	CASGRGGGSPLHF	TGCGCCAGCGGCCGAGGGGGAGGTTCACCCCTCCACTTT
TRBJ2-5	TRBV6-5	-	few	CASLTTDQETQYF	TGTGCCAGCCTTACGACTGATCAAGAGACCCAGTACTTC
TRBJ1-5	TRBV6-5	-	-	CASRLSTGGNQPQHF	TGTGCCAGCAGGTTGTCGACAGGCGGCAATCAGCCCCAGCATTTT
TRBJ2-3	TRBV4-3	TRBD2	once	CASSQGNSGSGDTQYF	TGCGCCAGCAGCCAAGGGAATAGCGGGAGTGGTGATACGCAGTATTTT
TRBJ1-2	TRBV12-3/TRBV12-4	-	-	CASSLGSYGYTF	TGTGCCAGCAGTTTAGGTAGCTATGGCTACACCTTC
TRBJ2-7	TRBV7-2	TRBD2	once	CASSLPSGSYEQYF	TGTGCCAGCAGCTTGCCTAGCGGATCCTACGAGCAGTACTTC